This T cell receptor (beta chain) was recovered during a study of blood T cell repertoires in COVID-19. Study-level information: Material from acute and convalescent COVID-19 was sourced from the United States, Italy and Spain. T cells, B-cell-depleted T cells, or PBMCs provided the cDNA or gDNA that served as material.

Per the original data handling: How many nucleated cells were present was estimated from reference gene primer amplification. Method: immunoSEQ multiplex PCR; TCRdb's copy keeps in-frame clones and lacks some. That table supplies the V and J calls and clone size; D and trimming were determined from the DNA. The top ten hold 14% of the sample, which has over 150,000 clones, roughly 84% seen once. Unmatched junction bases numbered 9, after V lost 2 bases and J lost 6 bases. The V gene's germline CDR1 is LGHDT and CDR2 YNNKEL (reference sequence). CDR3 length: 16 residues. The sample consisted of peripheral blood. The V and J genes are TRBV3-1 (or the pseudogene TRBV3-2) and TRBJ1-3; TRBD1 aligns across 8 bases. The receptor was isolated from a man aged 18 to 29 with active or convalescent COVID-19. CDR3 sequence: CASSQRFSGGENTIYF. In nucleotides, the CDR3 is TGTGCCAGCAGCCAACGGTTCTCAGGGGGCGAAAACACCATATATTTT.